This T cell receptor beta chain was sequenced for a study of lymphopenia after photon versus proton radiotherapy. TCRdb keeps only in-frame clones here, not all; method: immunoSEQ multiplex PCR. The table shows about 17,000 clones, with about 90% occurring only once. Germline CDR1 SEHNR, CDR2 FQNEAQ (reference sequence). The germline V and J ends were trimmed by 5 bases and 10 bases, with 15 bases remaining between them. The CDR3 covers 13 residues. This TCR derives from a man between 60 and 75 years old with pancreatic cancer. The V gene is TRBV7-9, the J gene TRBJ2-1; D might be TRBD1 (6 bases). The sequencing used peripheral blood, collected from a patient treated with photon-based radiotherapy. The CDR3 DNA is TGTGCCAGCAGCCGGAATTCCGGGACAGAGCAGTTCTTC. Residues: CASSRNSGTEQFF. The complete variable domain, with remaining parts taken from reference TRBV7-9 and TRBJ2-1, reads DTGVSQNPRHKITKRGQNVTFRCDPISEHNRLYWYRQTLGQGPEFLTYFQNEAQLEKSRLLSDRFSAERPKGSFSTLEIQRTEQGDSAMYLCASSRNSGTEQFFGPGTRLTVL.